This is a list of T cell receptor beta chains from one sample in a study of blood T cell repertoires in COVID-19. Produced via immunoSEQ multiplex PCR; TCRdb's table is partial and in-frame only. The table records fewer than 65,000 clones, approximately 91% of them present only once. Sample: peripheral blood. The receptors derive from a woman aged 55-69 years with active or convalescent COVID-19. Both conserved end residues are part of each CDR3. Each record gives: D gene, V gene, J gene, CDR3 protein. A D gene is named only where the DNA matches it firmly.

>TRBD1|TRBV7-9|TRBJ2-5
CASSPGGTGGETQYF
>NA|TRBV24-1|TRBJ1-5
CATSDPSRDSNQPQHF
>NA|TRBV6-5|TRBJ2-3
CASSYQDTQYF
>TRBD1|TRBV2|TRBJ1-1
CASSASGQGREAFF
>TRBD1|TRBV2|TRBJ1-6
CASLTRDRGTSPLHF
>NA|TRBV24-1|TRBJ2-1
CATSGPGRGGEQFF
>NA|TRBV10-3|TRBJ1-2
CATRAGYNYGYTF
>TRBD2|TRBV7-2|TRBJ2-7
CASSFQREIREQYF
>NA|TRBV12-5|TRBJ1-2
CASLGGVRYGYTF
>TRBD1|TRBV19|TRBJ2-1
CASSLGQGRGSYNEQFF
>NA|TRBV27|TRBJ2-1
CASIPADRPHNEQFF
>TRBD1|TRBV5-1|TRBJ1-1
CASSSGTANTEAFF
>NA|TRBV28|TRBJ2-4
CASSPGGGPLAKNIQYF
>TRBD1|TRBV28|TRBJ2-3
CASSLLGTGAKDTQYF
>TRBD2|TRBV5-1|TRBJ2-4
CASPRGGGVHENIQYF
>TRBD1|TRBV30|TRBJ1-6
CAWAGQGNSPLHF
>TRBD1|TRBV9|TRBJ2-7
CASSEGAGAYEQYF
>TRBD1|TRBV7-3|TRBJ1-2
CASSLGTGFGYTF
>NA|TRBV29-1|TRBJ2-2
CSVESGLTNTGELFF
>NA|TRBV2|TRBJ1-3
CASSDDIRPLSGNTIYF
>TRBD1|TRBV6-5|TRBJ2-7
CASSRTGTYEQYF
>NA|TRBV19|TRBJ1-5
CASSFTGQDSNQPQHF
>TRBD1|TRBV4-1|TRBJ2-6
CASSQETGRQGSGANVLTF
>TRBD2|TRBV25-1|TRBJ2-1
CASSTGTSGASAEQFF
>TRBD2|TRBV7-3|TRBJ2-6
CASSPGLLSGANVLTF
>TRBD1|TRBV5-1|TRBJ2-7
CASSQKDRGPYEQYF
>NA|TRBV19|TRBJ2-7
CASSAAGIDLSYEQYF
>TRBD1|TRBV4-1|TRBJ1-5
CASSQEGQFSNQPQHF
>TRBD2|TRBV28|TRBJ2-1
CASSLPPAGFEQFF
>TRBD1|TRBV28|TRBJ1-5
CASSLRGRGFGNQPQHF
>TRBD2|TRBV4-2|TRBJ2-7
CASSQSRGLPGYEQYF
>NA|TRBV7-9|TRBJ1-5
CASSLNSGGQHF
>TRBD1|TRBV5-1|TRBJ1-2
CASSPDRGGIGYTF
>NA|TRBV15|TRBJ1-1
CATSSAMTEAFF
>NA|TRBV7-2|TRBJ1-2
CASSLRGLGGYTF
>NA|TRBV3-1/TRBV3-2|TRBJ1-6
CASSLGINRESYNSPLHF
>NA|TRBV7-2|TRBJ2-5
CASSLVGGGFKETQYF
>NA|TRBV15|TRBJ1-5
CGIGGETQPQHF
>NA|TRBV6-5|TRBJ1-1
CASSYGTKAFF
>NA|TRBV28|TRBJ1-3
CASSSQGYGNTIYF
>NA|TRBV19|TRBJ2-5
CASSDRQETQYF
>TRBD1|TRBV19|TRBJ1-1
CATAGQGTEAFF
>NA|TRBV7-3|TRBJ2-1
CASSPGAGSYNEQFF
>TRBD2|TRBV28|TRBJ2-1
CASSLWILAGGPLEQFF
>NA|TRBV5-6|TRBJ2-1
CASSQSTGLRTYNEQFF
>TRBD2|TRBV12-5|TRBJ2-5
CASSASGSQETQYF
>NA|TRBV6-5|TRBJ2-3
CASRRAGSTDTQYF
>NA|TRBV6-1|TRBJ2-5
CASSDRQERETQYF
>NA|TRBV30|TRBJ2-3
CAWSQGATTDTQYF
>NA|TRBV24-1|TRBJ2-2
CATRTGTGELFF